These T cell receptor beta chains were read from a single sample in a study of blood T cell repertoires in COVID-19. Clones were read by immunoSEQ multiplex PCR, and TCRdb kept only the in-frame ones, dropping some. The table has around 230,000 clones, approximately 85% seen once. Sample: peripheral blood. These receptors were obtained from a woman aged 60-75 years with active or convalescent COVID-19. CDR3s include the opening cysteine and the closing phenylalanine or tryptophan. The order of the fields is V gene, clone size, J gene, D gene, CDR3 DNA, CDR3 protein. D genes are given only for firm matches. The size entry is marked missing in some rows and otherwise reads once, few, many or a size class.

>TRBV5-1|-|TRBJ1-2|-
TGCGCCAGCAGCACCCCAAGCAATTATGGCTACACCTTC
CASSTPSNYGYTF
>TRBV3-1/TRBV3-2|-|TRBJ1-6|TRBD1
TGTGCCAGCAGCGCTAGGACAGGGAGCTCCTATAATTCACCCCTCCACTTT
CASSARTGSSYNSPLHF
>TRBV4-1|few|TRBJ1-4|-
TGCGCCAGCAGCCAAGATGCCGGGATAACTAATGAAAAACTGTTTTTT
CASSQDAGITNEKLFF
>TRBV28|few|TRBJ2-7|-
TGTGCCAGCAGTACTCCGAGACTCCCCTTCGCCTACGAGCAGTACTTC
CASSTPRLPFAYEQYF
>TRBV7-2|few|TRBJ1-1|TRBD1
TGTGCCAGCAGCCCGAGACAGGGATCCACTGAAGCTTTCTTT
CASSPRQGSTEAFF
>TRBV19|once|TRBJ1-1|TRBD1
TGTGCCAGTAGTATTAGGGGGCACACTGAAGCTTTCTTT
CASSIRGHTEAFF
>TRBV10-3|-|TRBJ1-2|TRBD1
TGTGCCATCAGTTCGACCTCCGGTGGACAGGGGATTTATGGCTACACCTTC
CAISSTSGGQGIYGYTF
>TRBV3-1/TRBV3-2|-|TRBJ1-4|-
TGTGCCAGCAGCCCCGGGGTGTCTAATGAAAAACTGTTTTTT
CASSPGVSNEKLFF
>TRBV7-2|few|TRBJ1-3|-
TGTGCCAGCAGCTTATGGCCGGAGAACACCATATATTTT
CASSLWPENTIYF
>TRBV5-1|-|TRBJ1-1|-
TGCGCCAGCAGCTTGACCCAGGGTCGGAACACTGAAGCTTTCTTT
CASSLTQGRNTEAFF
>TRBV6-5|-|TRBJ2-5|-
TGTGCCAGCAGTTACGGAGGGGCCGGGGAAAGGGAGACCCAGTACTTC
CASSYGGAGERETQYF
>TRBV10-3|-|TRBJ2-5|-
TGTGCCATCGGAGACAGGCCCGAAGAGACCCAGTACTTC
CAIGDRPEETQYF
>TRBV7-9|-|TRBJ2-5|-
TGTGCCAGCGGGCTGACGGGAGTCGGAGAGACCCAGTACTTC
CASGLTGVGETQYF
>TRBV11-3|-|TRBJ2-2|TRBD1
TGTGCCAGCAGCCCCGGACCCGGACAGGGATCGCCGACCGGGGAGCTGTTTTTT
CASSPGPGQGSPTGELFF
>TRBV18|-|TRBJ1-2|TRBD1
TGTGCCAGCTCACCACGGCGGGACAGGGATGGAGTTAACTATGGCTACACCTTC
CASSPRRDRDGVNYGYTF
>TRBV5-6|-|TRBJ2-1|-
TGTGCCAGCAGCTTGTTCGGGGGTAACGACAATGAGCAGTTCTTC
CASSLFGGNDNEQFF
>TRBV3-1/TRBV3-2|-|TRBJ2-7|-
TGTGCCAGCGGTCATATGCGCGAGCAGTACTTC
CASGHMREQYF
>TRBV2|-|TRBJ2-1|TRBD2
TGTGCCAGCATAGGACTAGAAGCAGAGCAGTTCTTC
CASIGLEAEQFF
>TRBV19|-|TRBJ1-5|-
TGTGCCAGTAAATCGGTGGGGGGGCATCAGCCCCAGCATTTT
CASKSVGGHQPQHF
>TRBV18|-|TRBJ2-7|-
TGTGCCAGCTCACCAGCGAGCTCAGGCGAGCAGTACTTC
CASSPASSGEQYF
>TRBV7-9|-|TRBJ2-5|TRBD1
TGTGCCAGCAGCGGGGGACAGGGGATTTGGGCCCAGTACTTC
CASSGGQGIWAQYF
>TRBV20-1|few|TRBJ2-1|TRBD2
TGCAGTGCTAGTGGGCTAGCGGGGGGCCCCTACAATGAGCAGTTCTTC
CSASGLAGGPYNEQFF
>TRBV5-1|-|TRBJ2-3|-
TGCGCCAGCAGCTCAGGGAACCCCACAGATACGCAGTATTTT
CASSSGNPTDTQYF
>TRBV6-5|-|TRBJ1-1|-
TGTGCCCCCGGGTTGGGGAACACTGAAGCTTTCTTT
CAPGLGNTEAFF
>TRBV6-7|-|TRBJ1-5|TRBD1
TGTGCCAGCAGTCGCTTTAGACAGGGGAGGGAGGGTCAGCCCCAGCATTTT
CASSRFRQGREGQPQHF
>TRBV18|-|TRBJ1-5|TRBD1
TGTGCCAGCTCACCCGACAGGGTGCGGCAGCCCCAGCATTTT
CASSPDRVRQPQHF
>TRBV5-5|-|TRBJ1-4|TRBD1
TGTGCCAGCAGCAGGCCTAGACAGGGTGAATTAGCTTATGAAAAACTGTTTTTT
CASSRPRQGELAYEKLFF
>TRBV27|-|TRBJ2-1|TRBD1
TGTGCCAGCAGTAAGACAGGGAACTACAATGAGCAGTTCTTC
CASSKTGNYNEQFF
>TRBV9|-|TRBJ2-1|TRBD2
TGTGCCAGCAGCGCCAGCGGGGCAGCCTTCAATGAGCAGTTCTTC
CASSASGAAFNEQFF
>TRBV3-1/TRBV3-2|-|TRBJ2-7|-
TGTGCCAGCAGCTTTCAGTCCTACGAGCAGTACTTC
CASSFQSYEQYF
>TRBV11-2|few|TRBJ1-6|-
TGTGCCAGCAGCTTAGAACAAGGGGTTAATTCACCCCTCCACTTT
CASSLEQGVNSPLHF
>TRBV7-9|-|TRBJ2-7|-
TGTGCCAGCAGCTTAGACCGCTTAGGAGGGACCGCCGGGGGCTACGAGCAGTACTTC
CASSLDRLGGTAGGYEQYF
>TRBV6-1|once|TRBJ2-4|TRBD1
TGTGCCAGCAGTGAAAGCTCCAAGGGGGCACTAGCCAAAAACATTCAGTACTTC
CASSESSKGALAKNIQYF
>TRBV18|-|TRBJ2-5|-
TGTGCCAGCTCAAGAGTCGGTGAGACCCAGTACTTC
CASSRVGETQYF
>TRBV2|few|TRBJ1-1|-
TGTGCCAGCAGTGAAGCGGAGACAGTTGTGAACACTGAAGCTTTCTTT
CASSEAETVVNTEAFF
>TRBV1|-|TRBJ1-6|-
TGCACCAGCAGCCAAGCAACCGGGACAGGGGGCTTCTATAATTCACCCCTCCACTTT
CTSSQATGTGGFYNSPLHF
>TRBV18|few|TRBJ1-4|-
TGTGCCAGCTCGTCGGGACAAGCTAATGAAAAACTGTTTTTT
CASSSGQANEKLFF
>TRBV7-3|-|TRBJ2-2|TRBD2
TGTGCCAGCAGCTTAAGTATAGCGGGGGGACCCAACACCGGGGAGCTGTTTTTT
CASSLSIAGGPNTGELFF
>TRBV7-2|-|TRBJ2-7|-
TGTGCCAGCAGCTTACAGGGGGGCTCCTACGAGCAGTACTTC
CASSLQGGSYEQYF
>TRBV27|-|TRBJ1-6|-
TGTGCCACCAGAGAGGGGAGGGATTCACCCCTCCACTTT
CATREGRDSPLHF
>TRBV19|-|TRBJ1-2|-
TGTGCCAGCGAGGACAGCTATGGCTACACCTTC
CASEDSYGYTF
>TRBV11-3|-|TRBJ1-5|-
TGTGCCAGCAGCTTAGAGTCCCTGAGGTATAGCAATCAGCCCCAGCATTTT
CASSLESLRYSNQPQHF
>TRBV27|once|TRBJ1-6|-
TGTGCCAGCAGTTACCGTGAGGGGGAATCACCCCTCCACTTT
CASSYREGESPLHF
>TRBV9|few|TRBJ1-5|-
TGTGCCAGCAGCCCTCATTCGGGAAGCAATCAGCCCCAGCATTTT
CASSPHSGSNQPQHF
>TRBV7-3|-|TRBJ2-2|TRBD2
TGTGCCAGCAGCCTGACTAGCGGGGCAGTTAACACCGGGGAGCTGTTTTTT
CASSLTSGAVNTGELFF
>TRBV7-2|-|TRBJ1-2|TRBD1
TGTGCCAGCAGCTTTACAGGGGGCATTACGGGAGGCTACACCTTC
CASSFTGGITGGYTF
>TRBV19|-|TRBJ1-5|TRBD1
TGTGCCAGTAGTAGCCTAGGGGGCTTGCAGCCCCAGCATTTT
CASSSLGGLQPQHF
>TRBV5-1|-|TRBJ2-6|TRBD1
TGCGCCAGCAGCTCGGGACAGGTATCAGGGGCCAACGTCCTGACTTTC
CASSSGQVSGANVLTF
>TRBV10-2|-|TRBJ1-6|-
TGCGCCAGCAGGGAAGGGGGGGGCCAGTCACCCCTCCACTTT
CASREGGGQSPLHF
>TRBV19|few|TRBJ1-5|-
TGTGCCAGCGGGGAAGGGAGCAATCAGCCCCAGCATTTT
CASGEGSNQPQHF